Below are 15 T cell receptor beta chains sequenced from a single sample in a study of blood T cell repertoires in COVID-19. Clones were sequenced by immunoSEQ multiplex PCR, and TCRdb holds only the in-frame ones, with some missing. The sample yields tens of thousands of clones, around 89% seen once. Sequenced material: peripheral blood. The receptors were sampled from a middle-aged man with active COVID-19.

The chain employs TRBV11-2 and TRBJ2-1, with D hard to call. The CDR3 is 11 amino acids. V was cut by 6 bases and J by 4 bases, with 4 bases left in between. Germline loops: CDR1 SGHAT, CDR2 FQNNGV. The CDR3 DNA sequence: TGTGCCAGCAGGACTTACAATGAGCAGTTCTTC. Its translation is CASRTYNEQFF.

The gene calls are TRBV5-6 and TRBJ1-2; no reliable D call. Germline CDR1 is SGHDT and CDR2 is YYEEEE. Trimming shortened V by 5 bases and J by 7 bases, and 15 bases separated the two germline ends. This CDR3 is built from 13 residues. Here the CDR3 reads CASRPFWEGGYTF. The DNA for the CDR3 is TGTGCCAGCAGGCCCTTCTGGGAGGGTGGCTACACCTTC.

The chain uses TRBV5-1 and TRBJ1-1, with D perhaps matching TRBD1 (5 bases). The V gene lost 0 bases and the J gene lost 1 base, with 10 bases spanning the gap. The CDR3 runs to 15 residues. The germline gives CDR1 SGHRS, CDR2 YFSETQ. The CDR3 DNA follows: TGCGCCAGCAGCTTGGCAGGGCCCGGGAACACTGAAGCTTTCTTT. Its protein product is CASSLAGPGNTEAFF.

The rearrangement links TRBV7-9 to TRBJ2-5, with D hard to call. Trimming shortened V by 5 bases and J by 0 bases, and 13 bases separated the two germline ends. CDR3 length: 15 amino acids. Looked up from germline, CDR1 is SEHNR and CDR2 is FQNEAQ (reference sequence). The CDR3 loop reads CASSRHLTDQETQYF. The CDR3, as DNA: TGTGCCAGCAGCCGCCACTTAACCGACCAAGAGACCCAGTACTTC.

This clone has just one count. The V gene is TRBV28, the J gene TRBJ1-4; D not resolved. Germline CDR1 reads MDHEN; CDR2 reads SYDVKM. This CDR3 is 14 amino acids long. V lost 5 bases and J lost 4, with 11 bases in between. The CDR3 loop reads CASSVTSLNEKLFF. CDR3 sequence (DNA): TGTGCCAGCAGTGTCACAAGTCTTAATGAAAAACTGTTTTTT.

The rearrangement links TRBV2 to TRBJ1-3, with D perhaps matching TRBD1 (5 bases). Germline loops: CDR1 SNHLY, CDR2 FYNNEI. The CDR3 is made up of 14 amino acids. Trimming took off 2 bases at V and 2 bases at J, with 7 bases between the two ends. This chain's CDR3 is CASSEQGTGNTIYF. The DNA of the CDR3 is TGTGCCAGCAGTGAACAGGGAACTGGAAACACCATATATTTT. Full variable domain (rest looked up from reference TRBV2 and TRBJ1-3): EPEVTQTPSHQVTQMGQEVILRCVPISNHLYFYWYRQILGQKVEFLVSFYNNEISEKSEIFDDQFSVERPDGSNFTLKIRSTKLEDSAMYFCASSEQGTGNTIYFGEGSWLTVV.

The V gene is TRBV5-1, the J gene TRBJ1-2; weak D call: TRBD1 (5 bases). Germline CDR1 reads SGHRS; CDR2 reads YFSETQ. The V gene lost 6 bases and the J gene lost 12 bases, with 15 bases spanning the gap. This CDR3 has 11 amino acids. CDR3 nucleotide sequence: TGCGCCAGCAATTCAGCCGGACAACACACCTTC. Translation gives CASNSAGQHTF.

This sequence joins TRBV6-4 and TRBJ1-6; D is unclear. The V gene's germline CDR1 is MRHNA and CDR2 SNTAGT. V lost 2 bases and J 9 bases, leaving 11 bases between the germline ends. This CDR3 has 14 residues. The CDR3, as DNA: TGTGCCAGCAGTGACGGCCAGGTTGGTTCACCCCTCCACTTT. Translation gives CASSDGQVGSPLHF.

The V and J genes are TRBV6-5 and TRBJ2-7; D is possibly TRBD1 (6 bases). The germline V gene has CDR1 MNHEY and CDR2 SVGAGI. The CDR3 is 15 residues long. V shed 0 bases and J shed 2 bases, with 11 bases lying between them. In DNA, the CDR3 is TGTGCCAGCAGTTACTCTGGGACACACACCTACGAGCAGTACTTC. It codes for CASSYSGTHTYEQYF.

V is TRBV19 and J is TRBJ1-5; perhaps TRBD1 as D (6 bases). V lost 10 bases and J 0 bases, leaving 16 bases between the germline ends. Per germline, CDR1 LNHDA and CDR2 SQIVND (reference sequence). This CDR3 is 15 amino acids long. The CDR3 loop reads CATRVGTYSNQPQHF. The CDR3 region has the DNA TGTGCCACCCGGGTAGGGACATATAGCAATCAGCCCCAGCATTTT.

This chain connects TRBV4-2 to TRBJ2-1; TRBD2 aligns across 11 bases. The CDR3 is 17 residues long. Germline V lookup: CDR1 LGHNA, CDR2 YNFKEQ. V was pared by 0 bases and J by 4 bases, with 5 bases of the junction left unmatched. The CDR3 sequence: CASSQDIAGGQYNEQFF. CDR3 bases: TGTGCCAGCAGCCAAGATATAGCGGGGGGGCAGTACAATGAGCAGTTCTTC.

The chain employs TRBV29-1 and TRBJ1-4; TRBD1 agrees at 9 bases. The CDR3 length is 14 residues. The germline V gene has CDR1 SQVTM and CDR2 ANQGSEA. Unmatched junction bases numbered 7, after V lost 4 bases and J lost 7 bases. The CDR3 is CSVVIGTGFEKLFF. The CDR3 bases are TGCAGCGTTGTTATCGGGACAGGGTTTGAAAAACTGTTTTTT.

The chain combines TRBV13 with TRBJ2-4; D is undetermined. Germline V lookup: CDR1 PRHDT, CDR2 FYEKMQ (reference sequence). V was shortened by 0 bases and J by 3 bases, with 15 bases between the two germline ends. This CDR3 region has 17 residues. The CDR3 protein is CASSLGIPVRGKNIQYF. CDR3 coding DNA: TGTGCCAGCAGCTTAGGAATTCCTGTGAGAGGCAAAAACATTCAGTACTTC.

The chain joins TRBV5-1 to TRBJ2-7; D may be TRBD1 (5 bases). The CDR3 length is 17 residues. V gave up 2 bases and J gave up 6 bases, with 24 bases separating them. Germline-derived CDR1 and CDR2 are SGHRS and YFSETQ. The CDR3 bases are TGCGCCAGCAGCTTTTCCGGTAAGATCGAAGGGGTTGGCGAGCAGTACTTC. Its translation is CASSFSGKIEGVGEQYF.

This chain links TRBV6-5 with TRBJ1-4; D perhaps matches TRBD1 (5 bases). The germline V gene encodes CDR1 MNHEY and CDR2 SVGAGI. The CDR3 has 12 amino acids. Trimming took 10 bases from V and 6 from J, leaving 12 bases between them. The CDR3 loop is CATRDFDEKLFF. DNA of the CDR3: TGTGCCACACGGGACTTCGATGAAAAACTGTTTTTT.